The sequence of this T cell receptor (beta chain) was determined in a study of response to subunit inactivated influenza vaccine. Study-level points and caveats: Authors proposed each seasonal influenza vaccination draws in few new T cells.

TCRdb redid the calling of the RT-PCR reads with MiXCR, one entry per CDR3 protein. Of roughly 150,000 distinct CDR3 sequences in the sample, approximately 11% were seen once. Within the sample, this clonotype is medium-sized. The antigen is unknown. The sample in question was non-naive T cells sorted from PBMCs, obtained roughly 48 days after vaccination. The sequence derives from a man between 45 and 60 years old who received an inactivated influenza vaccine.

The CDR3 nucleotides read TGCAGTGCCAATGGACAGGGCTTGCCTAACTATGGCTACACCTTC. It specifies CSANGQGLPNYGYTF. The V call is TRBV20-1, the J call TRBJ1-2, with TRBD1 identical over 8 bases. The junction had 9 bases not matched to a gene; V was cut back by 6 bases and J by 0 bases. Germline V gives CDR1 DFQATT, CDR2 SNEGSKA (reference sequence). The CDR3 runs 15 residues.